Sequencing of this TCR beta chain was carried out in a study of blood T cell repertoires in COVID-19. Study information: COVID-19 samples, acute and convalescent, were from the United States, Italy and Spain. The cDNA or gDNA used as material had been derived from T cells, B-cell-depleted T cells, or PBMCs.

Authors' processing steps: Amplification of reference gene primers was used by the study to estimate nucleated cell counts. Profiling relied on immunoSEQ multiplex PCR, and the TCRdb table lists in-frame clones only, not all of them. The V and J calls and clone size were taken over from that table, and D and trimming were inferred from the DNA. The data show over 70,000 clones, almost 90% seen once. There are 14 residues in the CDR3. Trimming removed 2 bases from V and 4 bases from J, with 11 bases in between. Germline values: CDR1 MNHNY, CDR2 SVGAGI (reference sequence). The sample taken for sequencing was peripheral blood. The rearrangement uses TRBV6-6 and TRBJ1-1, with D possibly matching TRBD1 (5 bases). The receptor was derived from a woman over 75 with active or convalescent COVID-19. Written as DNA, the CDR3 is TGTGCCAGCAGTTACCGGGGGGGTATCACTGAAGCTTTCTTT. It yields the protein CASSYRGGITEAFF.